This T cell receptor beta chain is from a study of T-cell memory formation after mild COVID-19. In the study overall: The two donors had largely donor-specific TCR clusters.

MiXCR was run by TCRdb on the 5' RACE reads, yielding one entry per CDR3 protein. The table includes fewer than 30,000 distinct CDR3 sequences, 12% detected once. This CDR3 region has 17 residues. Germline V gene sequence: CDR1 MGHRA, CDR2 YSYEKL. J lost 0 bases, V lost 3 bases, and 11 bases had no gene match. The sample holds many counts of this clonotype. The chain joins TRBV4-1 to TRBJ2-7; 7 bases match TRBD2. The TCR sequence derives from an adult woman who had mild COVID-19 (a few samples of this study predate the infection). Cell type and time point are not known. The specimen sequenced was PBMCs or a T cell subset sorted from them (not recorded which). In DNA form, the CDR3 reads TGCGCCAGCAGCCACGGCAGCCGCGGGGGACTCTCCTACGAGCAGTACTTC. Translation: CASSHGSRGGLSYEQYF.